This T cell receptor beta chain was found in a study of tumor-infiltrating lymphocytes in oesophageal squamous cell carcinoma. TCRdb itself ran the PCR reads through MiXCR, one entry per CDR3 protein. Of 15,000 to 20,000 distinct CDR3 sequences listed, approximately 45% are singletons. The V gene lost 5 bases and the J gene lost 10 bases, with 23 bases spanning the gap. The CDR3 totals 15 residues. From germline, CDR1 is MDHEN and CDR2 SYDVKM. The rearrangement links TRBV28 to TRBJ1-1, with D unclear. The sample was normal esophageal tissue next to the tumor. This TCR was recovered from a female donor with esophageal squamous cell carcinoma. The CDR3 here is CASSLDFGRVNGAFF. CDR3 nucleotides: TGTGCCAGCAGTCTTGATTTTGGGAGGGTAAACGGAGCTTTCTTT.